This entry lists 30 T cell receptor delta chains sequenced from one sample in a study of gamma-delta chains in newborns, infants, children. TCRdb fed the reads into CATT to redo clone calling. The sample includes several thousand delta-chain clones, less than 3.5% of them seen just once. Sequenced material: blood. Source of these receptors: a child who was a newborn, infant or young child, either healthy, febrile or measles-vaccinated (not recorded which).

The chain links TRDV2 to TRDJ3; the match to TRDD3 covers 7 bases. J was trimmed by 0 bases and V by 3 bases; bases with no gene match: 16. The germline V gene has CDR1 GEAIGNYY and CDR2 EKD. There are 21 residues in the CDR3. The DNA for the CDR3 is TGTGCCTGTGACCCCGTACTGTGGGATACCCGCATCTCCTGGGACACCCGACAGATGTTTTTC. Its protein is CACDPVLWDTRISWDTRQMFF.

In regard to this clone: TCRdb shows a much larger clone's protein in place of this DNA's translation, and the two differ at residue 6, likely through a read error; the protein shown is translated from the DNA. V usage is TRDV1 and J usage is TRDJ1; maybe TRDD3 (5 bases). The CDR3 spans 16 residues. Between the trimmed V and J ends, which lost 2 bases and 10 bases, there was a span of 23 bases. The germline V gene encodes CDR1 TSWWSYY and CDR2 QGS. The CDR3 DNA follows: TGTGCTCTTGGGGAAATGGACCGTGGGGACCGAATGGGACTCATCTTT. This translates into CALGEMDRGDRMGLIF.

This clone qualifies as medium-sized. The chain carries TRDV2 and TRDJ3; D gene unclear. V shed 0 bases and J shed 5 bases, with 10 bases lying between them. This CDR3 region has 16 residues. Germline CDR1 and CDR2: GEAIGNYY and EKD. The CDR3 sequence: CACDTVINRDTRQMFF. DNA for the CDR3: TGTGCCTGTGACACCGTTATAAACCGGGACACCCGACAGATGTTTTTC.

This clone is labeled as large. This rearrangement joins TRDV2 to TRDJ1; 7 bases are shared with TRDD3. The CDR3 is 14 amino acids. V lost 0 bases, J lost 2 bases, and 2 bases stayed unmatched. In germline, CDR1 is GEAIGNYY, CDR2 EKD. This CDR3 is CACDTVGETDKLIF. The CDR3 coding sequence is TGTGCCTGTGACACCGTGGGGGAGACCGATAAACTCATCTTT.

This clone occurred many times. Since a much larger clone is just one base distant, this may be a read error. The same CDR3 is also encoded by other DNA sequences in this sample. The DNA of the CDR3 is TGTGCAGCAAGCTGGGGGATACGCTTGACGGCACAACTCTTCTTT. Translation gives CAASWGIRLTAQLFF. V and J are TRAV29/DV5 and TRDJ2; 11 bases fit TRDD3. There are 15 residues in the CDR3. Germline lookup yields CDR1 NSMFDY and CDR2 ISSIKDK.

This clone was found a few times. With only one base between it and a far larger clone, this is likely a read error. Here the CDR3 DNA reads TGTGCCTGTGGCACCGTTGGGGGATACTCCTGGGACACCCGACAGATGTTTTTC. This codes for CACGTVGGYSWDTRQMFF. This sequence joins TRDV2 and TRDJ3; the match to TRDD3 covers 9 bases. CDR1 is GEAIGNYY, CDR2 EKD, per germline. CDR3 size: 18 residues.

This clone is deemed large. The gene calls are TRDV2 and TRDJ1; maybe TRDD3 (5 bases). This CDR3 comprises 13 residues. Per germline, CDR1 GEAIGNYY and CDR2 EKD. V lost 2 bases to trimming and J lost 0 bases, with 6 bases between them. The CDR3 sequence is CACDRGYTDKLIF. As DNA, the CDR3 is TGTGCCTGTGACAGGGGGTACACCGATAAACTCATCTTT.

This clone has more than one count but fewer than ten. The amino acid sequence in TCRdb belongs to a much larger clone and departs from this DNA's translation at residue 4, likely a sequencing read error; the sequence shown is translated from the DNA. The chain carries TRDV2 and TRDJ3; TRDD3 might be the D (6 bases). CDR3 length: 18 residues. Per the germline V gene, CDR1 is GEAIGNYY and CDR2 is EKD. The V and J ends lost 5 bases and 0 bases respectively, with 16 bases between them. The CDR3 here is CACGKKRGSSWDTRQMFF. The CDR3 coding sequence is TGTGCCTGTGGCAAGAAACGGGGGAGCTCCTGGGACACCCGACAGATGTTTTTC.

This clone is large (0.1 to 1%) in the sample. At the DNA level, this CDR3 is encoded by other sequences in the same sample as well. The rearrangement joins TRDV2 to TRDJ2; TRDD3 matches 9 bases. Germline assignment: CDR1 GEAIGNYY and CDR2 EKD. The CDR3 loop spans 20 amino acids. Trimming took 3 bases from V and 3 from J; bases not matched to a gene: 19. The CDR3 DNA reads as TGTGCCTGTGACGCCATGATACGACGGGGGGGGATACAGCTGACAGCACAACTCTTCTTT. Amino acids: CACDAMIRRGGIQLTAQLFF.

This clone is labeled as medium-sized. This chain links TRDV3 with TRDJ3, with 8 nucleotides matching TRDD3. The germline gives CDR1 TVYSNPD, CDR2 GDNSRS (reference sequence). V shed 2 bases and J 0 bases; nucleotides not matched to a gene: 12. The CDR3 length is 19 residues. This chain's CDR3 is CAFHLLGGESSWDTRQMFF. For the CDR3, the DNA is TGTGCCTTTCACTTACTGGGGGGTGAGAGCTCCTGGGACACCCGACAGATGTTTTTC.

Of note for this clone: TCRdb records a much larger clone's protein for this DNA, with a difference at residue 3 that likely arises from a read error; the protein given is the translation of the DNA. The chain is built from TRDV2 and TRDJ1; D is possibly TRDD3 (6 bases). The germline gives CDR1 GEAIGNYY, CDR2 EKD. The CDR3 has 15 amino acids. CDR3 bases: TGTGCCAGTGACACCCTGGGGACACCCTACGATAAACTCATCTTT. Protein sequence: CASDTLGTPYDKLIF.

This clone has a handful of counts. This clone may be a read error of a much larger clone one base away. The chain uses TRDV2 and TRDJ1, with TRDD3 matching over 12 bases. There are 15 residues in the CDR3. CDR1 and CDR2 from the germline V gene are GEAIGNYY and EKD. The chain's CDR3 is CACDTLLGDTDNLIF. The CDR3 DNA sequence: TGTGCCTGTGACACTCTACTGGGGGATACCGATAACCTCATCTTT.

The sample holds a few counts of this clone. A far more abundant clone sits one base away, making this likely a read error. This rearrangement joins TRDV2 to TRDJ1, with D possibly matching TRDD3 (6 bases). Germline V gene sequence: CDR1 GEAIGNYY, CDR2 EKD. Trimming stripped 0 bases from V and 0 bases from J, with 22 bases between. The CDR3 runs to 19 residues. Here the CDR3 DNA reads TGTGCCTGTGACACCGTAAGTGCTGGGGTATACGAGGACACCGATAAACTCATCTTT. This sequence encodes CACDTVSAGVYEDTDKLIF.

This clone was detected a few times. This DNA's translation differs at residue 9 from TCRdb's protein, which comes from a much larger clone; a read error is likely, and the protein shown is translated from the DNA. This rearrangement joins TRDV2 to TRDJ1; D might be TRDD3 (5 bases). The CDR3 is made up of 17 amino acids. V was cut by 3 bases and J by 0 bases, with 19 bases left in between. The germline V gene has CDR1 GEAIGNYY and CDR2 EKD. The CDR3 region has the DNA TGTGCCTGTGACGCAGTTAACTGGAGGTTGTACACCGATAAACTCATCTTT. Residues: CACDAVNWRLYTDKLIF.

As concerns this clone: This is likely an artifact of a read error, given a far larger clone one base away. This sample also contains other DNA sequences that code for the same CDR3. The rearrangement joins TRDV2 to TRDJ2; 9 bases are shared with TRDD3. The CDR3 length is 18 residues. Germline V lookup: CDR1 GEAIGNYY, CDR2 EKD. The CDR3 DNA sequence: TGTGCCTGTGACACCGTGACTGGGGGACACCGTTTGACGGCACAACTCTTCTTT. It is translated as CACDTVTGGHRLTAQLFF.

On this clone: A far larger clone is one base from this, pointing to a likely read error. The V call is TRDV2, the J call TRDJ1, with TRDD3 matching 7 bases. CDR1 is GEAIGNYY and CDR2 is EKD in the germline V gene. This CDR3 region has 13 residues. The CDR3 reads CACDTGYTDKPIF. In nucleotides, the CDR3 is TGTGCCTGTGACACGGGATACACCGATAAACCCATCTTT.

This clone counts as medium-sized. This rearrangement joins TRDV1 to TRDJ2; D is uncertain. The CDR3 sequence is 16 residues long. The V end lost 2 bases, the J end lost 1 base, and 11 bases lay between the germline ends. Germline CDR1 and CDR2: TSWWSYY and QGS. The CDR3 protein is CALGEERVDLTAQLFF. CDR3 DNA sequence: TGTGCTCTTGGGGAAGAAAGGGTGGATTTGACAGCACAACTCTTCTTT.

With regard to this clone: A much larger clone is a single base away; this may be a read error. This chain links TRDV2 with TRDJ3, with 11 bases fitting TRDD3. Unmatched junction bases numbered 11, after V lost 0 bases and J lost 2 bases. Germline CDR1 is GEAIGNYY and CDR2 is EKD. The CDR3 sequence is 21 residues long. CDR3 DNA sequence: TGTGCCTGTGACACCGAGTCCTATACTGGGGGATATCCCTGGGACACCCGACAGATGTTTTTC. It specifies CACDTESYTGGYPWDTRQMFF.

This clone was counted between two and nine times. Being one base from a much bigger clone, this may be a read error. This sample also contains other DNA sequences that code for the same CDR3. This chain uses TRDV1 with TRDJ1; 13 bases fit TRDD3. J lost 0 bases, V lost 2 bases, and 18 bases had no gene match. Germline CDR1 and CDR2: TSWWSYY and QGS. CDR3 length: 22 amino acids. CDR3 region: CALGEFLREDTGGYAYTDKLIF. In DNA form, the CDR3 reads TGTGCTCTTGGGGAATTCCTACGCGAGGATACTGGGGGATACGCGTACACCGATAAACTCATCTTT.

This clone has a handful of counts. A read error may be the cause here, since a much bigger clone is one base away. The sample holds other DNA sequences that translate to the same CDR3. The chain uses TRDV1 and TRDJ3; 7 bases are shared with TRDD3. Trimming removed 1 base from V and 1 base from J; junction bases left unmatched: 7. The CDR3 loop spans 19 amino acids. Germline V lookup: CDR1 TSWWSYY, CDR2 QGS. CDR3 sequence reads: CALGERGWGSSWDTRQMFF. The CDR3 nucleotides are TGTGCTCTTGGGGAACGAGGCTGGGGGTCGTCCTGGGACACCCGACAGATGTTTTTC.

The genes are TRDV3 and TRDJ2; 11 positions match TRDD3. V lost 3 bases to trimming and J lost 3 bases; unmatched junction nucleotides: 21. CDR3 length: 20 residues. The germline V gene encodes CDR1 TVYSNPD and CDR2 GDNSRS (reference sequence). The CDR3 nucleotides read TGTGCCTTACCCCTAGACTGGGGGATAAAAGGGCTCCGGGTGACAGCACAACTCTTCTTT. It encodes CALPLDWGIKGLRVTAQLFF.

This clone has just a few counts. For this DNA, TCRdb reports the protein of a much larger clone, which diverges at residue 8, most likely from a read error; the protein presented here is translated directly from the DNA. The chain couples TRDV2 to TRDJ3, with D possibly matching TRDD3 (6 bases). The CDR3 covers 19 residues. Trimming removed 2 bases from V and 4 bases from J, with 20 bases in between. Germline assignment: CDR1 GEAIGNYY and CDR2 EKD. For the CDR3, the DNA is TGTGCCTGTGACAGCTACTGGGTGGGGACCTCTTGGGACACCCGACAGATGTTTTTC. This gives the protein CACDSYWVGTSWDTRQMFF.

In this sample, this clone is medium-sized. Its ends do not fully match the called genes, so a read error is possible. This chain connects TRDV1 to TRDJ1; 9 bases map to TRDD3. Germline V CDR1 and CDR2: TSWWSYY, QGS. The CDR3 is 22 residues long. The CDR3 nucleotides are TGTGCTCTTGGGGGCTTGCCCTTCACTGGGGGACTACGTGAGCCGCACACCGATGAACTCATCTTT. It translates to CALGGLPFTGGLREPHTDELIF.

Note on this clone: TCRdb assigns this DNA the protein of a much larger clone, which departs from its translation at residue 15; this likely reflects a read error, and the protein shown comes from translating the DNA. The CDR3 here is CACDILGDSWDTRQTFF. Written as DNA, the CDR3 is TGTGCCTGTGACATACTGGGGGACTCCTGGGACACCCGACAGACGTTTTTC. The V and J genes are TRDV2 and TRDJ3, with TRDD3 matching over 9 bases. From germline, CDR1 is GEAIGNYY and CDR2 EKD. The CDR3 contains 17 residues.

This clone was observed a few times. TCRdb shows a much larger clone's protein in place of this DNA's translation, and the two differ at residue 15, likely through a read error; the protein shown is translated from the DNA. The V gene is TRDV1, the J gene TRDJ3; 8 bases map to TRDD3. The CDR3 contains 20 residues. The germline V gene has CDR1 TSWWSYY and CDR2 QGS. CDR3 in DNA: TGTGCTCTTGGGGAACTGGGGGATAGTCCCTCGCCCTGGGACCCCCGACAGATGTTTTTC. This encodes CALGELGDSPSPWDPRQMFF.

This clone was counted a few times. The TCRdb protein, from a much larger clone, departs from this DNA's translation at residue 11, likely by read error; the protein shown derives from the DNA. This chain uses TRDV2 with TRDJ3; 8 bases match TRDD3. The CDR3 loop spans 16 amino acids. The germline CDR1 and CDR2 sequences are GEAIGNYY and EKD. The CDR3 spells CACTGGSSWDIRQMFF. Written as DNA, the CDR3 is TGTGCCTGTACTGGGGGGAGCTCCTGGGACATCCGACAGATGTTTTTC.

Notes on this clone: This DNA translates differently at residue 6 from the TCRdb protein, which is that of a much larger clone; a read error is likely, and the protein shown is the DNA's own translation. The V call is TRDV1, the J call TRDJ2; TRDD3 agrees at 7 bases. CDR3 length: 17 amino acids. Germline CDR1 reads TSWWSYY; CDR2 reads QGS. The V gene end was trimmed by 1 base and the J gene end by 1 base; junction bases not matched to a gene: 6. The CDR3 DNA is TGTGCTCTTGGGGAACACTCCTTGGGGGATTTGACAGCACAACTCTTCTTT. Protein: CALGEHSLGDLTAQLFF.

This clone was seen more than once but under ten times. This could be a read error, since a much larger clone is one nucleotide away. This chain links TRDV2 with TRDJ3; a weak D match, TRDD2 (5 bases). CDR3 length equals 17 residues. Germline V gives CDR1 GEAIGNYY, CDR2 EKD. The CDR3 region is CACDPYGSSLDTRQMFF. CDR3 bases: TGTGCCTGTGACCCCTACGGTAGCTCCTTGGACACCCGACAGATGTTTTTC.

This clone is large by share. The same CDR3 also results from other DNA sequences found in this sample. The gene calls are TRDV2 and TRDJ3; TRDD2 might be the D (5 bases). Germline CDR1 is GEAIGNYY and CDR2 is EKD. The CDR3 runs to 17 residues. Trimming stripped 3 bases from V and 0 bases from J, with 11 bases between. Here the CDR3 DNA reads TGTGCCTGTGACCCCTACGGTAGCTCCTGGGACACCCGACAGATGTTTTTC. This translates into CACDPYGSSWDTRQMFF.

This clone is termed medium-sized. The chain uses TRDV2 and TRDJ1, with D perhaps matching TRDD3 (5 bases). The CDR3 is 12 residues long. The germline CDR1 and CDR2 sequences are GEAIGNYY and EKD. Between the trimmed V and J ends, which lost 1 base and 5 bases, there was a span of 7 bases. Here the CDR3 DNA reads TGTGCCTGTGACACTGGGGTAGATAAACTCATCTTT. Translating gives CACDTGVDKLIF.